This T cell receptor beta chain is from a study of blood T cell repertoires in COVID-19. This clone was counted a few times. CDR3 length equals 13 residues. Between the trimmed V and J ends, which lost 4 bases and 1 base, there was a span of 9 bases. Germline values: CDR1 SGHNT, CDR2 YYREEE (reference sequence). The data were produced by immunoSEQ multiplex PCR, yet TCRdb's version contains in-frame clones alone and is incomplete. The data contain around 280,000 clones, approximately 83% of them seen just once; the ten biggest clones take up approximately 2%. Sample: peripheral blood. This receptor was identified in a woman aged 25 to 39 who had recovered from COVID-19. The V gene is TRBV5-4, the J gene TRBJ2-7; no clear D gene. CDR3 sequence reads: CASSGYQSYEQYF. CDR3 coding DNA: TGTGCCAGCAGCGGTTATCAGTCCTACGAGCAGTACTTC.